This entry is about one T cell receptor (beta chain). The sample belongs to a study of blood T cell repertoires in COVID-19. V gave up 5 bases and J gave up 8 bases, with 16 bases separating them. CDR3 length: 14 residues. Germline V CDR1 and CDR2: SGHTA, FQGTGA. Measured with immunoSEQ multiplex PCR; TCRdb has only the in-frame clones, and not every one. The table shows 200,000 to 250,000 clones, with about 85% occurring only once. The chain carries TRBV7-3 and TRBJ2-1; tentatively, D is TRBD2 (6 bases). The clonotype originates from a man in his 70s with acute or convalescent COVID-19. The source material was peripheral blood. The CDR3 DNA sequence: TGTGCCAGCAGCCCGTTAGGGACTGCTGATGAGCAGTTCTTC. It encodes CASSPLGTADEQFF.